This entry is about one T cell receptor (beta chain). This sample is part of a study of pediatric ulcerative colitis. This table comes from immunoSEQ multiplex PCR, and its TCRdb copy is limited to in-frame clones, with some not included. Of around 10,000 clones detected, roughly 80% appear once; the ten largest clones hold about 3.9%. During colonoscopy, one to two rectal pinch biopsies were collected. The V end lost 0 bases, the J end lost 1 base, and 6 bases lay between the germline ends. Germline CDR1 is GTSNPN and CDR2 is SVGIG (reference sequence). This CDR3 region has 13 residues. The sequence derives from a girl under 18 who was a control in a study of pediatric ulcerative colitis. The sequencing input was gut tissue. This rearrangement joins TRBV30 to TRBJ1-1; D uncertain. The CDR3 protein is CAWSVLKNTEAFF. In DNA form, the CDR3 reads TGTGCCTGGAGTGTACTTAAGAACACTGAAGCTTTCTTT. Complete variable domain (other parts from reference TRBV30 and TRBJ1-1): SQTIHQWPATLVQPVGSPLSLECTVEGTSNPNLYWYRQAAGRGLQLLFYSVGIGQISSEVPQNLSASRPQDRQFILSSKKLLLSDSGFYLCAWSVLKNTEAFFGQGTRLTVV.